Listed below are T cell receptor beta chains from one sample, sequenced in a study of T cell responses to AZD1222 COVID-19 vaccine. Using immunoSEQ multiplex PCR, the repertoire was profiled, and TCRdb retains in-frame clones only, with some absent. The table has 90,000 to 100,000 clones, 75% to 90% seen once. The sample consisted of peripheral blood, taken on day 0 of AZD1222 vaccination. The receptors stem from an adult in good health. Both conserved end residues are part of each CDR3. A D gene is named only where the DNA matches it firmly. Clone size is stated in some rows and not others, as once, few, many or a class when expanded.

d_call: .
j_call: TRBJ2-1
clone_size: .
v_call: TRBV19
cdr3_nt: TGTGCCAGTAGGCCTGGGGGGAGGTACAATGAGCAGTTCTTC
cdr3_aa: CASRPGGRYNEQFF

d_call: TRBD2
j_call: TRBJ2-1
clone_size: .
v_call: TRBV29-1
cdr3_nt: TGCAGCGTCGCGGGGGGGCCTGCCTACAATGAGCAGTTCTTC
cdr3_aa: CSVAGGPAYNEQFF

d_call: TRBD1
j_call: TRBJ1-1
clone_size: .
v_call: TRBV7-2
cdr3_nt: TGTGCCAGCAGAGTTATGGGACAGGGAGGAGGGAACACTGAAGCTTTCTTT
cdr3_aa: CASRVMGQGGGNTEAFF

d_call: .
j_call: TRBJ1-5
clone_size: .
v_call: TRBV11-1
cdr3_nt: TGTGCCAGCAGCTTATGGGGAAATCAGCCCCAGCATTTT
cdr3_aa: CASSLWGNQPQHF

d_call: TRBD1
j_call: TRBJ2-5
clone_size: .
v_call: TRBV2
cdr3_nt: TGTGCCAGCGGGGACAGGGGGGTTGAGACCCAGTACTTC
cdr3_aa: CASGDRGVETQYF

d_call: .
j_call: TRBJ1-3
clone_size: .
v_call: TRBV5-1
cdr3_nt: TGCGCCAGCAGCTTGATCGGGGCTAGCTCTGGAAACACCATATATTTT
cdr3_aa: CASSLIGASSGNTIYF

d_call: .
j_call: TRBJ1-3
clone_size: .
v_call: TRBV2
cdr3_nt: TGTGCCAGCAGTGCGAGCTCAGGGGCCGGAAACACCATATATTTT
cdr3_aa: CASSASSGAGNTIYF

d_call: TRBD2
j_call: TRBJ2-5
clone_size: .
v_call: TRBV12-3/TRBV12-4
cdr3_nt: TGTGCCAGCAGGGGGGAGGGATTAAGGTACTTC
cdr3_aa: CASRGEGLRYF

d_call: .
j_call: TRBJ2-7
clone_size: few
v_call: TRBV18
cdr3_nt: TGTGCCAGCTCACCTTCTCCGGACAGTACCTACGAGCAGTACTTC
cdr3_aa: CASSPSPDSTYEQYF

d_call: .
j_call: TRBJ1-2
clone_size: .
v_call: TRBV12-3/TRBV12-4
cdr3_nt: TGTGCCAGCAGCCGGGGCCTGGAGGGCTACACCTTC
cdr3_aa: CASSRGLEGYTF

d_call: TRBD2
j_call: TRBJ2-7
clone_size: .
v_call: TRBV9
cdr3_nt: TGTGCCAGCAGCGTAGGAGCTAGCGGGATCTACGAGCAGTACTTC
cdr3_aa: CASSVGASGIYEQYF

d_call: TRBD2
j_call: TRBJ2-7
clone_size: .
v_call: TRBV5-4
cdr3_nt: TGTGCCAGCAGCTCCGCTAGCGGGAGCGGCGAGCAGTACTTC
cdr3_aa: CASSSASGSGEQYF

d_call: .
j_call: TRBJ1-1
clone_size: few
v_call: TRBV19
cdr3_nt: TGTGCCAGTAGTATGGAGGGGGTTTACACTGAAGCTTTCTTT
cdr3_aa: CASSMEGVYTEAFF

d_call: TRBD2
j_call: TRBJ2-7
clone_size: .
v_call: TRBV10-3
cdr3_nt: TGTGCCATCAGTGATCGGGGACTACCTGTCGCGGAGTACTTC
cdr3_aa: CAISDRGLPVAEYF

d_call: TRBD1
j_call: TRBJ1-2
clone_size: .
v_call: TRBV28
cdr3_nt: TGTGCCAGCAGTCTCACAGGGGAAACGAACTATGGCTACACCTTC
cdr3_aa: CASSLTGETNYGYTF

d_call: TRBD1
j_call: TRBJ1-1
clone_size: .
v_call: TRBV2
cdr3_nt: TGTGCCAGCAGTAGGACGACAGGGGCCTATGAAGCTTTCTTT
cdr3_aa: CASSRTTGAYEAFF

d_call: TRBD2
j_call: TRBJ2-5
clone_size: .
v_call: TRBV28
cdr3_nt: TGTGCCAGCAGTGAGTGGACTAGCGGGAGCCAAGAGACCCAGTACTTC
cdr3_aa: CASSEWTSGSQETQYF

d_call: .
j_call: TRBJ1-1
clone_size: .
v_call: TRBV9
cdr3_nt: TGTGCCAGCAGCCTGGACAGGAACACTGAAGCTTTCTTT
cdr3_aa: CASSLDRNTEAFF

d_call: .
j_call: TRBJ2-7
clone_size: .
v_call: TRBV19
cdr3_nt: TGTGCCAGTAGTATGGGGACTCTACCCTCGCGGGAGCAGTACTTC
cdr3_aa: CASSMGTLPSREQYF

d_call: TRBD2
j_call: TRBJ2-7
clone_size: .
v_call: TRBV5-4
cdr3_nt: TGTGCCAGCAGCCGGACTAGCGGGGATACCTACGAGCAGTACTTC
cdr3_aa: CASSRTSGDTYEQYF

d_call: TRBD1
j_call: TRBJ1-2
clone_size: .
v_call: TRBV7-8
cdr3_nt: TGTGCCAGCAGCAAAATCGACAGGACAGGGGTTGGCTACACCTTC
cdr3_aa: CASSKIDRTGVGYTF

d_call: TRBD2
j_call: TRBJ2-2
clone_size: .
v_call: TRBV4-3
cdr3_nt: TGCGCCAGCAGCCAACCAGGACTAGCGGGGACCGGGGAGCTGTTTTTT
cdr3_aa: CASSQPGLAGTGELFF

d_call: .
j_call: TRBJ1-1
clone_size: .
v_call: TRBV15
cdr3_nt: TGTGCCACCAGCAGAGATCTGGGGAACACTGAAGCTTTCTTT
cdr3_aa: CATSRDLGNTEAFF

d_call: TRBD1
j_call: TRBJ2-1
clone_size: .
v_call: TRBV6-6
cdr3_nt: TGTGCCAGCAGTTACCCGACAGGGATCGACAATGAGCAGTTCTTC
cdr3_aa: CASSYPTGIDNEQFF

d_call: .
j_call: TRBJ1-5
clone_size: .
v_call: TRBV11-2
cdr3_nt: TGTGCCAGCAGCTTAGATAGCCTCCGGGGTCAGCCCCAGCATTTT
cdr3_aa: CASSLDSLRGQPQHF

d_call: .
j_call: TRBJ2-7
clone_size: .
v_call: TRBV3-1/TRBV3-2
cdr3_nt: TGTGCCAGCAGCCATCTCAACTACGAGCAGTACTTC
cdr3_aa: CASSHLNYEQYF

d_call: TRBD1
j_call: TRBJ1-2
clone_size: .
v_call: TRBV28
cdr3_nt: TGTGCCAGCAGTCCTCCAGGGACAGGGCTCTTAAACTATGGCTACACCTTC
cdr3_aa: CASSPPGTGLLNYGYTF

d_call: TRBD1
j_call: TRBJ2-1
clone_size: .
v_call: TRBV7-9
cdr3_nt: TGTGCCAGCAGCTTAGCCGGGACAGGGTTTTATGAGCAGTTCTTC
cdr3_aa: CASSLAGTGFYEQFF

d_call: .
j_call: TRBJ2-4
clone_size: .
v_call: TRBV5-6
cdr3_nt: TGTGCCAGCAGCTTGGACGGGCCCGTAAAAAACATTCAGTACTTC
cdr3_aa: CASSLDGPVKNIQYF

d_call: .
j_call: TRBJ1-1
clone_size: .
v_call: TRBV6-2/TRBV6-3
cdr3_nt: TGTGCCAGCAGCCCCTGGTCCGGGATTATGAACACTGAAGCTTTCTTT
cdr3_aa: CASSPWSGIMNTEAFF

d_call: TRBD2
j_call: TRBJ2-5
clone_size: .
v_call: TRBV18
cdr3_nt: TGTGCCAGCTCACCCACTGGGTCGGGACTAGAGAAAGAGACCCAGTACTTC
cdr3_aa: CASSPTGSGLEKETQYF

d_call: .
j_call: TRBJ2-5
clone_size: .
v_call: TRBV3-1/TRBV3-2
cdr3_nt: TGTGCCAGCAGCCAAGTCCCGGGGTCGTGGCGGGGGCTCCAAGAGACCCAGTACTTC
cdr3_aa: CASSQVPGSWRGLQETQYF

d_call: TRBD1
j_call: TRBJ1-6
clone_size: .
v_call: TRBV9
cdr3_nt: TGTGCCAGCAGCCTGGGACAGGGCAGGTCCTATAATTCACCCCTCCACTTT
cdr3_aa: CASSLGQGRSYNSPLHF

d_call: .
j_call: TRBJ2-1
clone_size: .
v_call: TRBV7-2
cdr3_nt: TGTGCCAGCAGCCCCGGGCAGGGCTCCTACAATGAGCAGTTCTTC
cdr3_aa: CASSPGQGSYNEQFF

d_call: .
j_call: TRBJ1-1
clone_size: .
v_call: TRBV29-1
cdr3_nt: TGCAGCGTTGGGCAGCCCCCTATGAACACTGAAGCTTTCTTT
cdr3_aa: CSVGQPPMNTEAFF

d_call: .
j_call: TRBJ1-2
clone_size: .
v_call: TRBV18
cdr3_nt: TGTGCCAGCTCACCACCGACCGGGATGTATGGCTACACCTTC
cdr3_aa: CASSPPTGMYGYTF

d_call: TRBD2
j_call: TRBJ2-7
clone_size: .
v_call: TRBV19
cdr3_nt: TGTGCCAGTAGTATAGGGCCCCCGGGACTAGCGGGAATACAATCCTACGAGCAGTACTTC
cdr3_aa: CASSIGPPGLAGIQSYEQYF

d_call: .
j_call: TRBJ2-7
clone_size: .
v_call: TRBV2
cdr3_nt: TGTGCCAGCACCCCCCCCAACGCGTACGAGCAGTACTTC
cdr3_aa: CASTPPNAYEQYF

d_call: TRBD1
j_call: TRBJ1-2
clone_size: .
v_call: TRBV28
cdr3_nt: TGTGCCAGCAGTTTAGGTGCAGGGGGCGCCGGCTATGGCTACACCTTC
cdr3_aa: CASSLGAGGAGYGYTF

d_call: .
j_call: TRBJ2-5
clone_size: .
v_call: TRBV2
cdr3_nt: TGTGCCAGCAGTGACCGGGGCCAAGAGACCCAGTACTTC
cdr3_aa: CASSDRGQETQYF

d_call: .
j_call: TRBJ2-3
clone_size: .
v_call: TRBV24-1
cdr3_nt: TGTGCCACCACCGCAGGGGCCAACTTCCCAGATACGCAGTATTTT
cdr3_aa: CATTAGANFPDTQYF

d_call: .
j_call: TRBJ1-4
clone_size: .
v_call: TRBV9
cdr3_nt: TGTGCCAGCAGCGTTGGGGGAGGTAATGAAAAACTGTTTTTT
cdr3_aa: CASSVGGGNEKLFF

d_call: .
j_call: TRBJ2-2
clone_size: .
v_call: TRBV6-2/TRBV6-3
cdr3_nt: TGTGCCAGCAGTTATGGGGGGTCTACCGGGGAGCTGTTTTTT
cdr3_aa: CASSYGGSTGELFF

d_call: .
j_call: TRBJ2-1
clone_size: .
v_call: TRBV15
cdr3_nt: TGTGCCACCAGGCGCGATGGTCACCACAATGAGCAGTTCTTC
cdr3_aa: CATRRDGHHNEQFF

d_call: .
j_call: TRBJ2-2
clone_size: .
v_call: TRBV11-2
cdr3_nt: TGTGCCAGCAGCTTAGCTTTCGATTTTAACACCGGGGAGCTGTTTTTT
cdr3_aa: CASSLAFDFNTGELFF

d_call: TRBD1
j_call: TRBJ2-7
clone_size: .
v_call: TRBV29-1
cdr3_nt: TGCAGCGCTGTTGACAGGGTTAGGGCCTACGAGCAGTACTTC
cdr3_aa: CSAVDRVRAYEQYF

d_call: TRBD1
j_call: TRBJ1-6
clone_size: once
v_call: TRBV28
cdr3_nt: TGTGCCAGCGGCTCGACAGGGGAACTTTACGAAAATAATTCACCCCTCCACTTT
cdr3_aa: CASGSTGELYENNSPLHF

d_call: .
j_call: TRBJ1-2
clone_size: .
v_call: TRBV28
cdr3_nt: TGTGCCAGCAGTCCCTTTCAGGGTGGCTACACCTTC
cdr3_aa: CASSPFQGGYTF

d_call: .
j_call: TRBJ1-3
clone_size: .
v_call: TRBV5-4
cdr3_nt: TGTGCCAGCAGCTTTCCGGGGGCCTCTGGAAACACCATATATTTT
cdr3_aa: CASSFPGASGNTIYF

d_call: .
j_call: TRBJ1-6
clone_size: .
v_call: TRBV5-1
cdr3_nt: TGCGCCAGCAGCAGCCAAGGGGGTGGTAATTCACCCCTCCACTTT
cdr3_aa: CASSSQGGGNSPLHF

d_call: TRBD1
j_call: TRBJ2-1
clone_size: .
v_call: TRBV11-3
cdr3_nt: TGTGCCAGCAGCCCGGGACAGGGGGTGCGGGGAAGATACAATGAGCAGTTCTTC
cdr3_aa: CASSPGQGVRGRYNEQFF

d_call: .
j_call: TRBJ2-7
clone_size: .
v_call: TRBV19
cdr3_nt: TGTGCCAGTAGTTTGGACTACTCCTACGAGCAGTACTTC
cdr3_aa: CASSLDYSYEQYF

d_call: .
j_call: TRBJ1-1
clone_size: once
v_call: TRBV27
cdr3_nt: TGTGCCAGCAGTTTAGGTCTCAGGATGAACACTGAAGCTTTCTTT
cdr3_aa: CASSLGLRMNTEAFF

d_call: TRBD1
j_call: TRBJ1-5
clone_size: few
v_call: TRBV28
cdr3_nt: TGTGCCAGCAGTTTAGGGCAGGGGGAACAGCCCCAGCATTTT
cdr3_aa: CASSLGQGEQPQHF

d_call: .
j_call: TRBJ1-6
clone_size: few
v_call: TRBV19
cdr3_nt: TGTGCCAGTAGTATAGCCGGGACCTGGGCGAATTCACCCCTCCACTTT
cdr3_aa: CASSIAGTWANSPLHF

d_call: .
j_call: TRBJ1-1
clone_size: .
v_call: TRBV6-1
cdr3_nt: TGTGCCAGCAGTGAAGGGACGGCCCGCACTGAAGCTTTCTTT
cdr3_aa: CASSEGTARTEAFF

d_call: TRBD2
j_call: TRBJ2-3
clone_size: .
v_call: TRBV2
cdr3_nt: TGTGCCAGCAGTGAATATAGACTAGCGGGAGTAGATACGCAGTATTTT
cdr3_aa: CASSEYRLAGVDTQYF

d_call: TRBD1
j_call: TRBJ2-2
clone_size: many
v_call: TRBV28
cdr3_nt: TGTGCCAGCACCTCGACAGGGGAAGGCGCCGGGGAGCTGTTTTTT
cdr3_aa: CASTSTGEGAGELFF

d_call: TRBD1
j_call: TRBJ2-4
clone_size: .
v_call: TRBV29-1
cdr3_nt: TGCAGCGCACGAGGGACAGGGTGGGACATTCAGTACTTC
cdr3_aa: CSARGTGWDIQYF

d_call: TRBD1
j_call: TRBJ2-7
clone_size: .
v_call: TRBV28
cdr3_nt: TGTGCCAGCACTCCCCCCGGGACAGGGGGCTACGAGCAGTACTTC
cdr3_aa: CASTPPGTGGYEQYF